The 5 T cell receptor beta chains below come from one sample, sequenced in a study of human T cells and chemical hapten exposure. Via MiXCR, TCRdb re-called the RACE reads, giving one row per CDR3 protein. The table lists tens of thousands of distinct CDR3 sequences, roughly 8.8% of them singletons. Described time point: pre-sensitization, week 0. Treatment specified: therapeutic diphenylcyclopropenone sensitization with weekly scalp DPC. The sequenced sample was whole blood, obtained in connection with sensitization to the hapten diphenylcyclopropenone (DPC). These receptors were collected from a woman in her forties with alopecia areata. Some clones in this sample may be carry-over from other donors' samples.

This clonotype was seen repeatedly, ten times or more. The chain has TRBV19 and TRBJ1-2; perhaps TRBD1 as D (5 bases). The CDR3 length is 14 residues. The germline V gene has CDR1 LNHDA and CDR2 SQIVND (reference sequence). V was shortened by 7 bases and J by 9 bases, with 21 bases between the two germline ends. The CDR3: CASTSTVTLTSYTF. As DNA, the CDR3 is TGTGCCAGTACCTCGACAGTGACCCTGACGAGCTACACCTTC. Variable domain in full (rest from reference TRBV19 and TRBJ1-2): DGGITQSPKYLFRKEGQNVTLSCEQNLNHDAMYWYRQDPGQGLRLIYYSQIVNDFQKGDIAEGYSVSREKKESFPLTVTSAQKNPTAFYLCASTSTVTLTSYTFGSGTRLTVV.

There are many counts of this clonotype. This rearrangement joins TRBV11-2 to TRBJ2-7, with D perhaps matching TRBD1 (6 bases). Germline values: CDR1 SGHAT, CDR2 FQNNGV. Trimming pared 1 base from V and 1 base from J, leaving 11 bases between. The CDR3 is 15 residues long. The CDR3: CASSLGGGLSYEQYF. Here the CDR3 DNA reads TGTGCCAGCAGCTTAGGTGGGGGCCTGTCCTACGAGCAGTACTTC.

This clonotype was seen repeatedly, ten times or more. The chain recombines TRBV6-2 or TRBV6-3 with TRBJ2-3; TRBD2 matches at 12 bases. Germline-derived CDR1 and CDR2 are MNHEY and SVGEGT. The junction had 4 bases not matched to a gene; V was cut back by 5 bases and J by 4 bases. The CDR3 has 15 residues. In DNA form, the CDR3 reads TGTGCCAGCAGTCCTAGCGGGGGGGCCTCAGATACGCAGTATTTT. This translates into CASSPSGGASDTQYF.

The chain carries TRBV5-6 and TRBJ1-2; D perhaps matches TRBD1 (6 bases). The germline V gene encodes CDR1 SGHDT and CDR2 YYEEEE. CDR3 length: 15 amino acids. V dropped 5 bases and J dropped 5 bases, with 19 bases sitting between them. The CDR3 nucleotides are TGTGCCAGCAGGTTATTACAGGGAACTAGTTATGGCTACACCTTC. Translated, it gives CASRLLQGTSYGYTF.

The chain is built from TRBV12-3 or TRBV12-4 and TRBJ1-4; no clear D gene. The CDR3 is 13 residues long. Trimming took off 5 bases at V and 6 bases at J, with 10 bases between the two ends. CDR3 nucleotide sequence: TGTGCCAGCAGTCCCCGGGAGGATGAAAAACTGTTTTTT. Residues: CASSPREDEKLFF.